This TCR beta chain was sequenced during a study of T cells in Graves' hyperthyroidism and ophthalmopathy. Overall study results and limits: A 13 V-J model separated ophthalmopathy from stable hyperthyroidism. Among clonotypes expanded in thyroid above 0.001, most were also found in blood.

In the case of this clonotype: Its target is not known.

Stable hyperthyroidism: no ophthalmopathy progression over 18 months of follow-up. Diagnosing involved the use of clinical symptoms, serum thyroxine and TRAb, thyroid ultrasound and orbital computed tomography. Amplified regions were TCR beta CDR3 sequences from RNA transcripts. A first-round RT-PCR of the TCR CDR3 used the HTBI primer set. A single record per CDR3 protein comes from TCRdb applying MiXCR to the multiplex PCR reads. Found here are about 400,000 distinct CDR3 sequences, approximately 14% of them singletons; the top ten hold approximately 7.5%. The ends lost 6 bases at V and 0 bases at J; junction bases unmatched: 18. The CDR3 extends over 19 amino acids.

The source is a woman under 30 with Graves' hyperthyroidism. The sample comprised blood. The chain recombines TRBV12-3 or TRBV12-4 with TRBJ2-3; TRBD2 aligns across 7 bases. The CDR3 here is CASSVRPRREFSSTDTQYF. The CDR3 DNA follows: TGTGCCAGCAGCGTCAGGCCACGGCGGGAGTTCTCTAGCACAGATACGCAGTATTTT.